The 17 T cell receptor beta chains below were found in one sample sequenced in a study of molecular identifiers for immune sequencing clone quantification. Each CDR3 protein is one row after TCRdb ran MiXCR on the PCR reads. This sample has about 630,000 distinct CDR3 sequences, with roughly 23% found just once. Input material: naive CD8+ T cells from blood, with Jurkat cell RNA spiked in. Subset reported: FACS-sorted CD8+CD4-CCR7+CD45RA+ naive T cells. Every receptor here comes from a human donor in good health. Some libraries in this study had Jurkat cell RNA spiked in.

This clonotype showed up just a few times. One end of the junction does not line up with germline, which may come from a read error. This chain links TRBV6-5 with TRBJ2-3; 9 bases map to TRBD2. CDR3 length equals 18 residues. CDR1 MNHEY and CDR2 SVGAGI come from the germline V gene. CDR3 amino acids: CASSDSHLPSGDTDTQYF. CDR3 nucleotides: TGTGCCAGCAGTGACTCCCATCTACCTAGCGGGGATACAGATACGCAGTATTTT.

Only a few counts were recorded for this clonotype. V gene TRBV27 combines with J gene TRBJ2-7, with 9 bases lining up with TRBD1. J lost 3 bases, V lost 5 bases, and 8 bases had no gene match. The V gene's germline CDR1 is MNHEY and CDR2 SMNVEV (reference sequence). The CDR3 covers 15 residues. CDR3 loop: CASSATGTGRYEQYF. The CDR3 DNA reads TGTGCCAGCAGTGCCACCGGGACAGGGCGCTACGAGCAGTACTTC.

This clonotype has at least ten counts. The chain combines TRBV4-1 with TRBJ1-5, with D unclear. This CDR3 has 14 residues. Per the germline V gene, CDR1 is MGHRA and CDR2 is YSYEKL. The ends were cut back, 1 base at V and 9 bases at J, with 13 bases in the middle. CDR3 bases: TGCGCCAGCAGCCAAGTAGGTGATGGTCGGCCCCAGCATTTT. Residues: CASSQVGDGRPQHF.

This clonotype showed up many times. This chain joins TRBV7-9 and TRBJ1-1, with 7 bases aligning to TRBD1. The V and J ends lost 2 bases and 0 bases, in that order; junction bases with no gene match: 15. From germline, CDR1 is SEHNR and CDR2 FQNEAQ (reference sequence). The CDR3 has 19 amino acids. The CDR3 spells CASSLLFGGGGGMNTEAFF. CDR3 in DNA: TGTGCCAGCAGCTTACTCTTTGGTGGAGGGGGCGGAATGAACACTGAAGCTTTCTTT.

This clonotype was seen many times. The rearrangement links TRBV5-4 to TRBJ2-3, with D uncertain. The CDR3 length is 15 residues. Per germline, CDR1 SGHNT and CDR2 YYREEE (reference sequence). Trimming took 1 base from V and 4 from J, leaving 13 bases between them. The CDR3 region is CASSLPYGDSDTQYF. The CDR3 nucleotides are TGTGCCAGCAGCTTGCCTTATGGAGACTCAGATACGCAGTATTTT.

The sample holds many counts of this clonotype. V and J are TRBV19 and TRBJ1-2; D may be TRBD1 (5 bases). This CDR3 spans 12 amino acids. V lost 5 bases and J 4 bases, leaving 8 bases between the germline ends. Germline V lookup: CDR1 LNHDA, CDR2 SQIVND (reference sequence). CDR3 DNA sequence: TGTGCCAGTAGTCCGACAGTCTATGGCTACACCTTC. This codes for CASSPTVYGYTF.

This CDR3 reads CASSVDFSGTYNEQFF. CDR3 in DNA: TGTGCCAGCAGCGTAGATTTTAGCGGGACATACAATGAGCAGTTCTTC. This rearrangement joins TRBV9 to TRBJ2-1; 8 bases are shared with TRBD2. The CDR3 loop spans 16 amino acids. Germline loops: CDR1 SGDLS, CDR2 YYNGEE. After removal of 0 bases from V and 4 bases from J, the junction contained 6 bases not matched to a gene. The variable domain in full, with the rest retrieved from reference TRBV9 and TRBJ2-1, is DSGVTQTPKHLITATGQRVTLRCSPRSGDLSVYWYQQSLDQGLQFLIQYYNGEERAKGNILERFSAQQFPDLHSELNLSSLELGDSALYFCASSVDFSGTYNEQFFGPGTRLTVL.

The table lists this clonotype with many counts. The chain links TRBV27 to TRBJ2-6; a possible D gene is TRBD1 (6 bases). The CDR3 consists of 15 residues. With 6 bases removed from V and 2 bases from J, the gap between germline ends came to 11 bases. Looked up from germline, CDR1 is MNHEY and CDR2 is SMNVEV (reference sequence). Written as DNA, the CDR3 is TGTGCCAGCAGGCTCAGGGGCGCTGGGGCCAACGTCCTGACTTTC. Protein product: CASRLRGAGANVLTF. Drawing the rest from reference TRBV27 and TRBJ2-6, the complete variable domain is EAQVTQNPRYLITVTGKKLTVTCSQNMNHEYMSWYRQDPGLGLRQIYYSMNVEVTDKGDVPEGYKVSRKEKRNFPLILESPSPNQTSLYFCASRLRGAGANVLTFGAGSRLTVL.

Notes on this clonotype: Its ends do not fully match the called genes, so a read error is possible. The gene calls are TRBV28 and TRBJ2-6; D is possibly TRBD1 (6 bases). The CDR3 is made up of 14 amino acids. Germline V gene lookup returns CDR1 MDHEN and CDR2 SYDVKM. In DNA, the CDR3 is TGTGCCAGCACTTTAGGGGGTGGGGCCAACGTCCTGACTTTC. Encoded protein: CASTLGGGANVLTF.

This clonotype came up a few times. V is TRBV2 and J is TRBJ2-6; the D gene could be TRBD1 or TRBD2 (5 bases each). The CDR3 length is 13 residues. CDR1 SNHLY and CDR2 FYNNEI come from the germline V gene. V was trimmed by 11 bases and J by 0 bases, leaving 8 bases between them. The CDR3 DNA sequence: TGTGCCCGAGGGGTCTCTGGGGCCAACGTCCTGACTTTC. Residues: CARGVSGANVLTF.

This clonotype has ten or more counts. CDR3: CASSLRSAVPLQNTEAFF. CDR3 in DNA: TGTGCCAGCAGCTTAAGATCAGCCGTTCCCCTCCAGAACACTGAAGCTTTCTTT. The rearrangement links TRBV7-9 to TRBJ1-1, with D hard to call. CDR3 length: 18 amino acids. The germline V gene has CDR1 SEHNR and CDR2 FQNEAQ (reference sequence). V was pared by 2 bases and J by 1 base, with 20 bases between. Drawing the rest from reference TRBV7-9 and TRBJ1-1, the complete variable domain is DTGVSQNPRHKITKRGQNVTFRCDPISEHNRLYWYRQTLGQGPEFLTYFQNEAQLEKSRLLSDRFSAERPKGSFSTLEIQRTEQGDSAMYLCASSLRSAVPLQNTEAFFGQGTRLTVV.

Only a few counts were recorded for this clonotype. The CDR3 sequence: CASSGPGTGLNQPQHF. As DNA, the CDR3 is TGTGCCAGTAGTGGGCCCGGGACAGGGTTAAATCAGCCCCAGCATTTT. This rearrangement joins TRBV19 to TRBJ1-5, with 9 bases identical to TRBD1. The junction had 9 bases not matched to a gene; V was cut back by 5 bases and J by 4 bases. This CDR3 region has 16 residues. The germline CDR1 and CDR2 sequences are LNHDA and SQIVND (reference sequence).

This clonotype was seen repeatedly, ten times or more. The chain carries TRBV29-1 and TRBJ2-3, with TRBD1 as a possible D gene (5 bases). The CDR3 consists of 15 residues. Germline V gene data show CDR1 as SQVTM and CDR2 as ANQGSEA. Trimming cost V 2 bases and J 2 bases, with 14 bases left between them. DNA for the CDR3: TGCAGCGTTGAAAGGGGCGCAGGGTCCACAGATACGCAGTATTTT. This encodes CSVERGAGSTDTQYF.

In its sample, this clonotype was seen a few times. CDR3 nucleotides: TGCGCCAGCAGCCTGAACTGGGGAGATACGCAGTATTTT. Translated: CASSLNWGDTQYF. The chain is built from TRBV4-3 and TRBJ2-3, with D hard to call. The germline gives CDR1 LGHNA, CDR2 YSLEER. The CDR3 sequence is 13 residues long. V lost 4 bases and J 5 bases, leaving 10 bases between the germline ends.

This clonotype turned up a few times. A much bigger clone sits one base away, suggesting this may be a read error. The V gene is TRBV6-6, the J gene TRBJ2-7; possible D gene TRBD2, 6 bases. CDR3 size: 13 residues. Deletions cut 7 bases from V and 4 bases from J, with 14 bases between. The germline V gene has CDR1 MNHNY and CDR2 SVGAGI (reference sequence). The DNA of the CDR3 is TGTGCCAGCAACCCCCTCCGGGGGTACGAGCAGTACTTC. The encoded protein is CASNPLRGYEQYF.

J is TRBJ1-1 and V is TRBV7-6, with a weak D call TRBD1 (5 bases). Trimming removed 1 base from V and 1 base from J, with 13 bases in between. Germline CDR1 SGHVS, CDR2 FNYEAQ. The CDR3 consists of 16 residues. Written as DNA, the CDR3 is TGTGCCAGCAGCTTAGAACTGGGGCTTCCGAACACTGAAGCTTTCTTT. It codes for CASSLELGLPNTEAFF.

This clonotype has only a few counts. This rearrangement joins TRBV29-1 to TRBJ2-1; TRBD2 might be the D (5 bases). Deletions cut 1 base from V and 0 bases from J, with 10 bases between. The germline V gene encodes CDR1 SQVTM and CDR2 ANQGSEA. This CDR3 spans 15 amino acids. The DNA of the CDR3 is TGCAGCGTTGAAGGGACTCCCGGCTCCTACAATGAGCAGTTCTTC. Its translation is CSVEGTPGSYNEQFF.